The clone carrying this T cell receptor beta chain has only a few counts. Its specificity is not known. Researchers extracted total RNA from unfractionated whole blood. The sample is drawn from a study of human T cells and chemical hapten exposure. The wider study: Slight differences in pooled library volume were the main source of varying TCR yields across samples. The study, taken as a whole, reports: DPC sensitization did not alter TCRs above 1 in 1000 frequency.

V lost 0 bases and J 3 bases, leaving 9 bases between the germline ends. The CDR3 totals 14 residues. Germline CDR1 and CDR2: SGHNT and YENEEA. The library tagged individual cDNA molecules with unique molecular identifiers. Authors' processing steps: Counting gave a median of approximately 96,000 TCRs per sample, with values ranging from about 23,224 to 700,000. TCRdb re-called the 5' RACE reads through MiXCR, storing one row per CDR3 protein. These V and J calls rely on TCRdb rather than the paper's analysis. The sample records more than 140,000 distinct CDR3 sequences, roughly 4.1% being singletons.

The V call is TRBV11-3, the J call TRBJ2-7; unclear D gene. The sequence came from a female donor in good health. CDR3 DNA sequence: TGTGCCAGCAGCTTAGAAGGCGGCGGCTACGAGCAGTACTTC. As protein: CASSLEGGGYEQYF.